This T cell receptor (beta chain) was captured by sequencing in a study of T cell responses to AZD1222 COVID-19 vaccine. Study-wide findings and caveats: Vaccine-associated CD4 TCRs spanned spike, dominant at 160-218 and 743-854. Spike-specific TCR breadth rose after two AZD1222 doses, and depth rose as well. At study baseline, merely six AZD1222 recipients were seropositive. Most donors were white British, females outnumbered males, and clonal diversity was possibly underestimated.

With regard to this clone: Its target is not known.

V dropped 2 bases and J dropped 2 bases, with 4 bases sitting between them. This CDR3 region has 13 residues. Germline V gene lookup returns CDR1 MNHNS and CDR2 SASEGT. TCRdb keeps only in-frame clones here, not all; method: immunoSEQ multiplex PCR. Of around 150,000 clones in the sample, around 90% are singletons; the top ten hold about 1.8%. This chain links TRBV6-1 with TRBJ1-5, with unresolved D. Sequencing was performed on peripheral blood, taken 28 days after the second AZD1222 dose. The TCR was taken from an adult who received the AZD1222 COVID-19 vaccine. In DNA form, the CDR3 reads TGTGCCAGCAGTGAAACGGGCAATCAGCCCCAGCATTTT. Translation gives CASSETGNQPQHF.